The 14 T cell receptor beta chains below all came from one sample that was sequenced in a study of T cell repertoires in cytomegalovirus infection. No antigen is known for these receptors. One entry per CDR3 protein results from TCRdb running MiXCR on the reads. The sample lists some 920,000 distinct CDR3 sequences; approximately 32% were seen once. The input for sequencing was cultured CD8+ T cells from PBMCs, taken from culture after CMV antigen stimulation. Receptors were obtained from a human donor in good health (CMV status not recorded). Some clones in this sample may be carry-over from other donors' samples.

The chain couples TRBV6-8 to TRBJ2-1; TRBD2 aligns across 10 bases. Trimming removed 6 bases from V and 4 bases from J; junction bases left unmatched: 6. The CDR3 loop spans 15 amino acids. Germline loops: CDR1 MNHGY, CDR2 SAAAGT. The CDR3: CASRFIAGGYNEQFF. In DNA form, the CDR3 reads TGTGCCAGCAGGTTTATAGCGGGGGGTTACAATGAGCAGTTCTTC.

This chain joins TRBV15 and TRBJ2-5; D gene ambiguous. Germline V CDR1 and CDR2: LNHNV, YYDKDF (reference sequence). Trimming took off 1 base at V and 3 bases at J, with 9 bases between the two ends. There are 14 residues in the CDR3. The CDR3 DNA reads TGTGCCACCAGCAGAGCGGCAGGAGAAGAGACCCAGTACTTC. It specifies CATSRAAGEETQYF.

The chain's CDR3 is CASSLYPGTEGEETQYF. CDR3 DNA: TGTGCCAGCAGTTTGTACCCCGGGACAGAGGGAGAAGAGACCCAGTACTTC. The chain joins TRBV27 to TRBJ2-5; TRBD1 matches 7 bases. The V gene's germline CDR1 is MNHEY and CDR2 SMNVEV (reference sequence). Trimming at V came to 3 bases and at J to 3 bases, leaving 13 bases not matched to a gene. The CDR3 is 17 amino acids.

This clonotype was detected ten times or more. V usage is TRBV27 and J usage is TRBJ2-1, with no clear D. CDR1 MNHEY and CDR2 SMNVEV come from the germline V gene (reference sequence). The CDR3 consists of 13 residues. Trimming removed 0 bases from V and 5 bases from J, with 5 bases in between. CDR3 sequence: CASSLSLDNEQFF. The CDR3 DNA reads as TGTGCCAGCAGTTTATCGTTAGACAATGAGCAGTTCTTC.

This clonotype showed up many times. This chain joins TRBV7-9 and TRBJ2-1; a possible D gene is TRBD1 (5 bases). CDR1 and CDR2 from the germline V gene are SEHNR and FQNEAQ (reference sequence). This CDR3 region has 16 residues. Trimming took 3 bases from V and 10 from J, leaving 22 bases between them. The CDR3, as DNA: TGTGCCAGCAGCTTTTTTTCCCTTGGGGCAAGACGAGAGCAGTTCTTC. Translating it yields CASSFFSLGARREQFF. Drawing the rest from reference TRBV7-9 and TRBJ2-1, the complete variable domain is DTGVSQNPRHKITKRGQNVTFRCDPISEHNRLYWYRQTLGQGPEFLTYFQNEAQLEKSRLLSDRFSAERPKGSFSTLEIQRTEQGDSAMYLCASSFFSLGARREQFFGPGTRLTVL.

A word on this clonotype: The junction departs from the called germline gene at one end, perhaps through a read error. The V call is TRBV6-8, the J call TRBJ2-2, with D possibly being TRBD2 (6 bases). Germline V gives CDR1 MNHGY, CDR2 SAAAGT. This CDR3 has 15 residues. The CDR3 DNA sequence: TGTGCCAGCAGCCACTTGGCAGGTCGGACCGGGGGGCTGTTTTTT. It is translated as CASSHLAGRTGGLFF.

This clonotype was picked up many times. The chain has TRBV12-3 or TRBV12-4 and TRBJ2-6; D unclear. The CDR3 runs 12 residues. V lost 8 bases to trimming and J lost 3 bases, with 5 bases between them. The CDR3 nucleotides read TGTGCCAGCCGTGATGGGGCCAACGTCCTGACTTTC. It yields the protein CASRDGANVLTF.

This rearrangement joins TRBV11-2 to TRBJ2-7; 12 nucleotides agree with TRBD2. Germline CDR1 SGHAT, CDR2 FQNNGV. The CDR3 loop spans 15 amino acids. Trimming cost V 2 bases and J 5 bases; bases outside gene matches: 4. CDR3 DNA sequence: TGTGCCAGCAGCTTACTAGCGGGGGGGCCTAACGAGCAGTACTTC. This translates into CASSLLAGGPNEQYF.

The genes are TRBV24-1 and TRBJ2-1; TRBD2 aligns across 8 bases. The CDR3 runs to 16 residues. Germline assignment: CDR1 KGHDR and CDR2 SFDVKD. Trimming cost V 3 bases and J 5 bases; bases outside gene matches: 8. As DNA, the CDR3 is TGTGCCACCAGTGATGCCCGGGGGGGGGTCCACAATGAGCAGTTCTTC. It codes for CATSDARGGVHNEQFF.

V is TRBV25-1 and J is TRBJ2-1; 8 positions agree with TRBD2. Unmatched junction bases numbered 6, after V lost 6 bases and J lost 8 bases. Germline CDR1 and CDR2: MGHDK and SYGVNS. The CDR3 consists of 13 residues. The DNA for the CDR3 is TGTGCCAGCAGCCCGGGAGGGTACGATGAGCAGTTCTTC. It codes for CASSPGGYDEQFF.

This sequence joins TRBV12-3 or TRBV12-4 and TRBJ2-3; D remains ambiguous. Trimming left V 2 bases short and J 3 bases short, with 15 bases between. The CDR3 is made up of 16 amino acids. In nucleotides, the CDR3 is TGTGCCAGCAGTTTACGCCAGGTGGAAACGACAGATACGCAGTATTTT. Amino acids: CASSLRQVETTDTQYF.

The V call is TRBV7-6, the J call TRBJ1-2; no reliable D call. Germline V gene lookup returns CDR1 SGHVS and CDR2 FNYEAQ. Trimming shortened V by 6 bases and J by 5 bases, and 25 bases separated the two germline ends. The CDR3 has 17 amino acids. CDR3 DNA: TGTGCCAGCAGTCCCGATTCAGCAGACTGGGGAGGATATGGCTACACCTTC. This codes for CASSPDSADWGGYGYTF.

This CDR3 is CASSANRDSNPTKDEQYF. In DNA, the CDR3 is TGCGCCAGCAGCGCTAACCGGGACTCCAACCCCACTAAGGACGAGCAGTACTTC. The V and J genes are TRBV5-1 and TRBJ2-7, with D perhaps TRBD2 (6 bases). The V and J ends lost 4 bases and 5 bases respectively, with 28 bases between them. The CDR3 loop spans 18 amino acids. The germline CDR1 and CDR2 sequences are SGHRS and YFSETQ.

The chain has TRBV20-1 and TRBJ2-7; the D gene is possibly TRBD2 (7 bases). Germline V gene sequence: CDR1 DFQATT, CDR2 SNEGSKA (reference sequence). Trimming removed 1 base from V and 3 bases from J, with 16 bases in between. CDR3 size: 15 residues. The CDR3 DNA is TGCAGTGCTAGAGGTCGGGGGGACACCGTCTACGAGCAGTACTTC. Translating it yields CSARGRGDTVYEQYF.